What follows are 23 T cell receptor beta chains derived from one specimen sequenced in a study of T cells in Graves' hyperthyroidism and ophthalmopathy. RNA transcripts were the template for amplifying TCR beta CDR3 regions. Primed by the HTBI set, a first-round RT-PCR was run on the TCR CDR3. TCRdb called the multiplex PCR reads again in MiXCR, with one record for every CDR3 protein. This repertoire shows approximately 420,000 distinct CDR3 sequences, just under 15% found once; its top ten account for about 33%. Sequencing was done on a sample of blood. The receptors were gathered from a woman aged 30 to 39 with Graves' hyperthyroidism.

The gene calls are TRBV6-1 and TRBJ2-1; the D gene is possibly TRBD2 (6 bases). CDR1 is MNHNS and CDR2 is SASEGT in the germline V gene. V was trimmed by 8 bases and J by 3 bases, leaving 8 bases between them. The length of the CDR3 is 12 residues. The CDR3 nucleotides are TGTGCCAGCGGGGGGATCTACAATGAGCAGTTCTTC. It translates to CASGGIYNEQFF.

This clonotype appeared a single time. This CDR3 is missing its conserved last phenylalanine or tryptophan, likely due to a read error. The J gene is TRBJ2-5, the V gene TRBV29-1, with 10 bases matching TRBD2. The CDR3 extends over 16 amino acids. CDR1 and CDR2 from the germline V gene are SQVTM and ANQGSEA. V lost 8 bases, J lost 1 base, and 13 bases stayed unmatched. CDR3 sequence: CSSTQTSGKIQETQYS. For the CDR3, the DNA is TGCAGCTCAACCCAAACTAGCGGGAAAATCCAAGAGACCCAGTACTCC.

V gene TRBV19 combines with J gene TRBJ2-1, with TRBD2 matching 13 bases. The CDR3 is made up of 15 amino acids. Looked up from germline, CDR1 is LNHDA and CDR2 is SQIVND (reference sequence). V lost 3 bases to trimming and J lost 4 bases; unmatched junction nucleotides: 0. This CDR3 reads CASSMGLAGYNEQFF. The DNA of the CDR3 is TGTGCCAGTAGTATGGGACTAGCGGGGTACAATGAGCAGTTCTTC.

This clonotype was counted at least ten times. The V and J genes are TRBV28 and TRBJ1-3; tentative D call: TRBD1 (5 bases). The CDR3 loop spans 14 amino acids. Germline loops: CDR1 MDHEN, CDR2 SYDVKM. V lost 7 bases to trimming and J lost 1 base, with 11 bases between them. The CDR3: CASTLRESGNTIYF. The CDR3 DNA sequence: TGTGCCAGCACCCTCAGGGAATCTGGAAACACCATATATTTT. Full variable domain (missing parts from reference TRBV28 and TRBJ1-3): DVKVTQSSRYLVKRTGEKVFLECVQDMDHENMFWYRQDPGLGLRLIYFSYDVKMKEKGDIPEGYSVSREKKERFSLILESASTNQTSMYLCASTLRESGNTIYFGEGSWLTVV.

This clonotype was seen a few times. The chain recombines TRBV15 with TRBJ2-5; weak D call: TRBD2 (5 bases). CDR1 is LNHNV and CDR2 is YYDKDF in the germline V gene (reference sequence). The V gene lost 5 bases and the J gene lost 2 bases, with 9 bases spanning the gap. This CDR3 contains 13 residues. CDR3 loop: CATSRGLQETQYF. The CDR3 DNA sequence: TGTGCCACCAGCCGCGGGTTACAAGAGACCCAGTACTTC.

This clonotype was found many times. J is TRBJ2-5 and V is TRBV18; 8 nucleotides agree with TRBD2. The CDR3 is made up of 15 amino acids. Germline V CDR1 and CDR2: KGHSH, LQKENI. The J segment lost 2 bases and the V segment lost 3 bases, leaving 5 bases of the junction unmatched. DNA of the CDR3: TGTGCCAGCTCACCGACGGGACTAGGTCAAGAGACCCAGTACTTC. It translates to CASSPTGLGQETQYF.

The table lists this clonotype with a few counts. The chain carries TRBV6-1 and TRBJ2-1; 8 nucleotides agree with TRBD1. Unmatched junction bases numbered 7, after V lost 5 bases and J lost 4 bases. CDR1 is MNHNS and CDR2 is SASEGT in the germline V gene. The CDR3 is made up of 15 amino acids. DNA of the CDR3: TGTGCCAGCAGTACCGGACAGGGTCGTTACAATGAGCAGTTCTTC. Residues: CASSTGQGRYNEQFF.

The chain combines TRBV9 with TRBJ1-4; 8 nucleotides align to TRBD1. The germline V gene has CDR1 SGDLS and CDR2 YYNGEE. The CDR3 runs 14 residues. Trimming at V came to 2 bases and at J to 6 bases, leaving 3 bases not matched to a gene. CDR3 coding DNA: TGTGCCAGCAGCGTTGGACAGGGCGATGAAAAACTGTTTTTT. Encoded protein: CASSVGQGDEKLFF.

This clonotype was observed at least ten times. The chain carries TRBV27 and TRBJ2-5; the match to TRBD2 covers 14 bases. The CDR3 is 16 residues long. Germline CDR1 and CDR2: MNHEY and SMNVEV (reference sequence). V shed 2 bases and J 5 bases; nucleotides not matched to a gene: 4. The CDR3 loop is CASSLGLAGGRETQYF. CDR3 DNA sequence: TGTGCCAGCAGTTTAGGACTAGCGGGAGGCCGGGAGACCCAGTACTTC.

The rearrangement uses TRBV14 and TRBJ2-1; 14 bases are shared with TRBD2. Germline CDR1 is SGHDN and CDR2 is FVKESK. The CDR3 runs to 17 residues. The V and J ends lost 1 base and 3 bases, in that order; junction bases with no gene match: 2. Here the CDR3 DNA reads TGTGCCAGCAGCCAAGGGGGACTAGCGGGAGACTACAATGAGCAGTTCTTC. It codes for CASSQGGLAGDYNEQFF.

This chain uses TRBV7-9 with TRBJ1-3, with 9 bases that match TRBD1. Germline CDR1 reads SEHNR; CDR2 reads FQNEAQ (reference sequence). CDR3 length: 16 amino acids. The ends lost 5 bases at V and 1 base at J; junction bases unmatched: 6. The CDR3 DNA follows: TGTGCCAGCAGCGTACCGGGACAGGGTTCTGGAAACACCATATATTTT. Translated: CASSVPGQGSGNTIYF.

The sample holds many counts of this clonotype. The chain couples TRBV2 to TRBJ1-2, with D hard to call. The V gene's germline CDR1 is SNHLY and CDR2 FYNNEI. The V end lost 3 bases, the J end lost 0 bases, and 5 bases lay between the germline ends. CDR3 length equals 13 residues. The CDR3 region is CASSDRSNYGYTF. DNA of the CDR3: TGTGCCAGCAGTGATAGATCTAACTATGGCTACACCTTC.

The rearrangement links TRBV2 to TRBJ1-5; possible D gene TRBD1, 6 bases. This CDR3 is 15 amino acids long. The germline CDR1 and CDR2 sequences are SNHLY and FYNNEI. Between the trimmed V and J ends, which lost 6 bases and 4 bases, there was a span of 16 bases. Here the CDR3 DNA reads TGTGCCAGCAGCCAACGGGGGCCGGGGAATCAGCCCCAGCATTTT. Encoded protein: CASSQRGPGNQPQHF.

The chain employs TRBV9 and TRBJ2-4; tentative D call: TRBD1 (6 bases). The CDR3 totals 16 residues. In germline, CDR1 is SGDLS, CDR2 YYNGEE. Trimming took off 4 bases at V and 2 bases at J, with 16 bases between the two ends. The CDR3 DNA is TGTGCCAGCAGCCCCCGCGGCAGGGGTTCCAAAAACATTCAGTACTTC. It specifies CASSPRGRGSKNIQYF. The full variable domain, its missing parts supplied by reference TRBV9 and TRBJ2-4, is DSGVTQTPKHLITATGQRVTLRCSPRSGDLSVYWYQQSLDQGLQFLIQYYNGEERAKGNILERFSAQQFPDLHSELNLSSLELGDSALYFCASSPRGRGSKNIQYFGAGTRLSVL.

The chain uses TRBV6-2 or TRBV6-3 and TRBJ2-5, with 11 positions matching TRBD2. This CDR3 has 14 amino acids. V dropped 7 bases and J dropped 5; count of bases not matched to a gene: 6. CDR1 is MNHEY and CDR2 is SVGEGT in the germline V gene. CDR3 in DNA: TGTGCCAGCACCATAGCGGGAGGGTGGGAGACCCAGTACTTC. Its protein is CASTIAGGWETQYF.

This clonotype was detected many times. The rearrangement joins TRBV18 to TRBJ2-5; tentative D call: TRBD2 (6 bases). The germline gives CDR1 KGHSH, CDR2 LQKENI. Trimming took off 2 bases at V and 3 bases at J, with 10 bases between the two ends. This CDR3 has 14 amino acids. The CDR3 is CASSPTREKETQYF. The CDR3 region has the DNA TGTGCCAGCTCACCAACACGGGAGAAAGAGACCCAGTACTTC.

This clonotype was detected many times. V gene TRBV6-1 combines with J gene TRBJ2-3, with D hard to call. The CDR3 consists of 15 residues. Trimming removed 3 bases at V and 0 bases at J, with 10 bases between. CDR1 is MNHNS and CDR2 is SASEGT in the germline V gene. The CDR3 region is CASSERGPSTDTQYF. The CDR3, as DNA: TGTGCCAGCAGTGAGCGTGGCCCCAGCACAGATACGCAGTATTTT.

This clonotype was seen ten or more times. The gene calls are TRBV2 and TRBJ2-2, with no clear D. Germline V gene sequence: CDR1 SNHLY, CDR2 FYNNEI. The CDR3 contains 16 residues. The V end was cut by 7 bases, the J end by 4 bases, with 19 bases between. The CDR3 DNA reads as TGTGCCAGCACCTTCATGACATCCCCGGTCACCGGGGAGCTGTTTTTT. This encodes CASTFMTSPVTGELFF.

The genes are TRBV30 and TRBJ2-2, with 8 positions matching TRBD2. The CDR3 contains 15 residues. Germline V gives CDR1 GTSNPN, CDR2 SVGIG (reference sequence). The junction had 8 bases not matched to a gene; V was cut back by 0 bases and J by 8 bases. The CDR3: CAWSVQPGGFGELFF. The DNA of the CDR3 is TGTGCCTGGAGTGTACAGCCGGGGGGGTTTGGGGAGCTGTTTTTT.

This chain joins TRBV12-3 or TRBV12-4 and TRBJ1-5; 9 bases align to TRBD1. The CDR3 totals 19 residues. V lost 5 bases and J lost 0; bases outside the gene matches: 14. The CDR3 protein is CASSPRTGTGRYSNQPQHF. CDR3 DNA: TGTGCCAGCAGTCCGCGCACCGGGACAGGGCGTTATAGCAATCAGCCCCAGCATTTT.

This clonotype was seen more than once but under ten times. This rearrangement joins TRBV13 to TRBJ1-2; D gene uncertain. CDR1 is PRHDT and CDR2 is FYEKMQ in the germline V gene (reference sequence). This CDR3 spans 15 amino acids. Between the trimmed V and J ends, which lost 4 bases and 1 base, there was a span of 13 bases. In DNA, the CDR3 is TGTGCCAGCAGCTCCCGGTATGAGGGTAACTATGGCTACACCTTC. As protein: CASSSRYEGNYGYTF.

This clonotype was seen ten or more times. The chain carries TRBV27 and TRBJ2-5; TRBD2 matches at 10 bases. J gave up 5 bases and V 2 bases, and 5 bases lay outside the gene matches. The CDR3 covers 15 residues. Germline CDR1 is MNHEY and CDR2 is SMNVEV (reference sequence). CDR3 region: CASSLTSGTFETQYF. The CDR3 DNA reads TGTGCCAGCAGTTTAACTAGCGGGACTTTTGAGACCCAGTACTTC.

The chain is built from TRBV2 and TRBJ1-4; 7 nucleotides align to TRBD1. This CDR3 spans 18 amino acids. Germline values: CDR1 SNHLY, CDR2 FYNNEI. J gave up 5 bases and V 6 bases, and 18 bases lay outside the gene matches. The CDR3 reads CASRRQGGGVSENEKLFF. CDR3 bases: TGTGCCAGCAGACGACAAGGGGGCGGGGTGTCCGAGAATGAAAAACTGTTTTTT.